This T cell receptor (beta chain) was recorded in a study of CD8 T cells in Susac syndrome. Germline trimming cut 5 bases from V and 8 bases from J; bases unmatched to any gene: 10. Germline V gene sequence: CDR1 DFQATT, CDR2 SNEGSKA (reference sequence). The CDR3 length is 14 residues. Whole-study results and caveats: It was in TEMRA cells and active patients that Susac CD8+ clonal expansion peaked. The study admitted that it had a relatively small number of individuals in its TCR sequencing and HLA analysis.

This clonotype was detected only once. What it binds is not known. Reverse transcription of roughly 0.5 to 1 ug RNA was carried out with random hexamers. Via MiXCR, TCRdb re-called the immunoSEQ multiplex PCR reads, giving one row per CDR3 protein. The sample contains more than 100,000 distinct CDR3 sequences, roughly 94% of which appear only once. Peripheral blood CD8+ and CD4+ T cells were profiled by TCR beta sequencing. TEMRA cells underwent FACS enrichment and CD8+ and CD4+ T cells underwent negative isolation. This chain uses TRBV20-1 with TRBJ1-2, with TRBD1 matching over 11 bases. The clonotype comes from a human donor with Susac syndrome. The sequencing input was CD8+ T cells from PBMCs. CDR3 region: CSAGGGQGAEGYTF. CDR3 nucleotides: TGCAGTGCTGGGGGAGGACAGGGGGCGGAGGGCTACACCTTC.